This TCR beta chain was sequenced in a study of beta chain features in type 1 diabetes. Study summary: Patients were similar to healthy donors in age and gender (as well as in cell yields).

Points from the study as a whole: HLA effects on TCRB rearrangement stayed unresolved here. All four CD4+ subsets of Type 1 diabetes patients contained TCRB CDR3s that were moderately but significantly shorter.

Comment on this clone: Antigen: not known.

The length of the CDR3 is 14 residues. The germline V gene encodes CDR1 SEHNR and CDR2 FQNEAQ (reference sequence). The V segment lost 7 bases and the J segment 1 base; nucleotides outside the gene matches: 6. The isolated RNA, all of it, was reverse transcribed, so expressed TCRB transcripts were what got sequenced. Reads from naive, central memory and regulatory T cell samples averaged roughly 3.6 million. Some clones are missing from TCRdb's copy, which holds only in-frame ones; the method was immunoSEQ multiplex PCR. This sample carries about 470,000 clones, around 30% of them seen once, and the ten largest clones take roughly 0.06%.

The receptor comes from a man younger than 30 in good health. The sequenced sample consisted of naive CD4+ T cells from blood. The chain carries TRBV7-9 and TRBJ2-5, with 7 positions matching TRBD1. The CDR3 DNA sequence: TGTGCCAGCATCCAGGGGGTCTCCCAAGAGACCCAGTACTTC. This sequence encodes CASIQGVSQETQYF.